This TCR beta chain was retrieved from a study of blood T cell repertoires in COVID-19. Across the whole study: Acute-phase and convalescent COVID-19 samples originated in the United States, Italy and Spain. Sources were T cells, B-cell-depleted T cells, or PBMCs; the material itself was cDNA or gDNA.

Germline lookup yields CDR1 LGHNA and CDR2 YSLEER. The CDR3 consists of 14 residues. V was clipped by 0 bases and J by 0 bases, with 5 bases between them. Per the authors' pipeline: Scientists estimated how many nucleated cells there were by amplifying reference gene primers. Sequenced by immunoSEQ multiplex PCR; TCRdb stores in-frame clones only, minus some. V, J and clone size derive from that table, while D and trimming were established from the DNA sequence. The sample holds over 70,000 clones, 80% to 90% seen once. What was sequenced was peripheral blood. The TCR comes from an elderly man with acute or convalescent COVID-19. The V gene is TRBV4-3, the J gene TRBJ1-1; D is undetermined. The CDR3 nucleotides are TGCGCCAGCAGCCAAGATTCTGTGAACACTGAAGCTTTCTTT. Amino acids: CASSQDSVNTEAFF.